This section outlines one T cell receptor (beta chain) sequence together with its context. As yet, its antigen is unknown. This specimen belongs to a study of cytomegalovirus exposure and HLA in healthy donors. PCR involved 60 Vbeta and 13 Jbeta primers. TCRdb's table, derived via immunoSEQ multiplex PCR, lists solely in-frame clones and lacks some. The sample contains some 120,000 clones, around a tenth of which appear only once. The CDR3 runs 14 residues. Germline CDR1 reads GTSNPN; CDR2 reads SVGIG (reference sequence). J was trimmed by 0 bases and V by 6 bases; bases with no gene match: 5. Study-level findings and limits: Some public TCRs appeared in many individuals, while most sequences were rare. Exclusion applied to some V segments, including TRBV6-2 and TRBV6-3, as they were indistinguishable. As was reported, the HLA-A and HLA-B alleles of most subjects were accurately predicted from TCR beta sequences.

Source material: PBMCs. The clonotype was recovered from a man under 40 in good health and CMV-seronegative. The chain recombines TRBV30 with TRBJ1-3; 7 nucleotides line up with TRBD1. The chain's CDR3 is CACLRGLSGNTIYF. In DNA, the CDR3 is TGTGCCTGTCTTAGGGGGCTCTCTGGAAACACCATATATTTT. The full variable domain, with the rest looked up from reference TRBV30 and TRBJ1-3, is SQTIHQWPATLVQPVGSPLSLECTVEGTSNPNLYWYRQAAGRGLQLLFYSVGIGQISSEVPQNLSASRPQDRQFILSSKKLLLSDSGFYLCACLRGLSGNTIYFGEGSWLTVV.